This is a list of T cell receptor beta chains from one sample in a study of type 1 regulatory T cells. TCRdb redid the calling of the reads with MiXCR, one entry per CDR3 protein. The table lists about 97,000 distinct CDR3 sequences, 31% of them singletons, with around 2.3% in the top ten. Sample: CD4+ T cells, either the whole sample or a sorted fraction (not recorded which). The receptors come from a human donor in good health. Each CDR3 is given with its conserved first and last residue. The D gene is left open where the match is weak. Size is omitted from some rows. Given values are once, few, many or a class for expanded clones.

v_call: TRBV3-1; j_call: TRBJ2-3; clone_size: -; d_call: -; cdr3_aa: CASSQELATQYF; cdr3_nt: TGTGCCAGCAGCCAAGAGCTAGCCACGCAGTATTTT
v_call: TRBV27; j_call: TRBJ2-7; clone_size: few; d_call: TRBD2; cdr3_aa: CASSFGTSGSVQYF; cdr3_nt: TGTGCCAGCAGTTTCGGGACTAGCGGGAGTGTCCAGTACTTC
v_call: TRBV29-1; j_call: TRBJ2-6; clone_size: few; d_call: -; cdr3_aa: CSVLGGRSGANVLTF; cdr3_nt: TGCAGCGTTCTTGGCGGACGTTCTGGGGCCAACGTCCTGACTTTC
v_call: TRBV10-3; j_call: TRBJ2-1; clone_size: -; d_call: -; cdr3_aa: CAISESGFGQFF; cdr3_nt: TGTGCCATCAGTGAGTCGGGGTTTGGGCAGTTCTTC
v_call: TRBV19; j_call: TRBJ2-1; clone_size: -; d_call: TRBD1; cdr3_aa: CASSKRTGGVPEQFF; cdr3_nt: TGTGCCAGTAGTAAGAGGACAGGGGGCGTCCCTGAGCAGTTCTTC
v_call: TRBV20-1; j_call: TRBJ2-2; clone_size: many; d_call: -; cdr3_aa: CSAPGALGTGELFF; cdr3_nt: TGCAGTGCTCCCGGGGCGTTGGGCACCGGGGAGCTGTTTTTT
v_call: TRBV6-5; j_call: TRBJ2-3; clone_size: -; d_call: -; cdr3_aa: CASAELDTQYF; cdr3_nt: TGTGCCAGCGCCGAGTTAGATACGCAGTATTTT
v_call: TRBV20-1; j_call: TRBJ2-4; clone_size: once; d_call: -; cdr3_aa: CSARPGSVAKNIQYF; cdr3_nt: TGCAGTGCTAGGCCGGGGAGCGTGGCCAAAAACATTCAGTACTTC
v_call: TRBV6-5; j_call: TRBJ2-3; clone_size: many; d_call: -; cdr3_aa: CASSYSGSSTDTQYF; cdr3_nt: TGTGCCAGCAGTTACTCCGGATCCAGCACAGATACGCAGTATTTT
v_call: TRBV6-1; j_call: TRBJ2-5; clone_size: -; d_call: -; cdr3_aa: CASTLTKEGGETQYF; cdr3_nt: TGTGCCAGCACCCTCACCAAGGAGGGGGGCGAGACCCAGTACTTC
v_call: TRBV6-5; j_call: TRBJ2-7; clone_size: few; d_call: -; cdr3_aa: CASSYISSVYEQYF; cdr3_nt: TGTGCCAGCAGTTACATAAGTAGCGTTTACGAGCAGTACTTC
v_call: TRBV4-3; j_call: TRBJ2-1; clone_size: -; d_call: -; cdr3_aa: CASSPLMGEQFF; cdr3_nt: TGCGCCAGCAGCCCCCTCATGGGAGAGCAGTTCTTC
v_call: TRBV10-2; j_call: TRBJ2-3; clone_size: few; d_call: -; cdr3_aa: CASKAGNISDTQYF; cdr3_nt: TGCGCCAGCAAGGCGGGAAATATTTCAGATACGCAGTATTTT
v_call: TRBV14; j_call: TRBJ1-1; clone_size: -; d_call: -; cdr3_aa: CASSHKARAFF; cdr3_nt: TGTGCCAGCAGCCATAAAGCACGGGCTTTCTTT
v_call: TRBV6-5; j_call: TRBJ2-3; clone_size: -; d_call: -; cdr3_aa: CASSPFRLEDSADAQYF; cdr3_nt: TGTGCCAGCAGTCCTTTTCGCCTAGAGGATAGCGCAGATGCGCAGTATTTT
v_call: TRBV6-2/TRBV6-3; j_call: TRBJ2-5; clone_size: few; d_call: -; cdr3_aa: CASSLQGLRGSQYF; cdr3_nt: TGTGCCAGCAGTTTACAGGGCCTGCGCGGGTCCCAGTACTTC
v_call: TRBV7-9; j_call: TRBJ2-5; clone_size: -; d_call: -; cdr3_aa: CASSSAGGSGETQYF; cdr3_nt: TGTGCCAGCAGCTCCGCAGGTGGTTCAGGAGAGACCCAGTACTTC
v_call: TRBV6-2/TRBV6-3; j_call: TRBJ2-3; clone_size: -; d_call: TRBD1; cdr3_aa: CASRTTGTGPGDTQYF; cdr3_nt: TGTGCCAGCAGGACAACCGGGACAGGGCCGGGGGATACGCAGTATTTT
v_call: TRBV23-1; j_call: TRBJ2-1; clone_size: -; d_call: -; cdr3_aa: CASSIVHCSYNEQFF; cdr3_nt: TGCGCCAGCAGCATCGTCCATTGCTCCTACAATGAGCAGTTCTTC
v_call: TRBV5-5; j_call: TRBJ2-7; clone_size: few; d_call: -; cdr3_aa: CASSREGLEQYF; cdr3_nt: TGTGCCAGCAGCCGAGAGGGGCTTGAGCAGTACTTC
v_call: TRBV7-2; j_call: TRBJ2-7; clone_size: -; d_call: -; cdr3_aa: CASSLAVQGYEQYF; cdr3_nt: TGTGCCAGCAGCTTGGCGGTACAGGGTTACGAGCAGTACTTC
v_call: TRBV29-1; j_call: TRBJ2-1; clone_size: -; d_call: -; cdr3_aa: CSVVGRPADNEQFF; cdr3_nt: TGCAGCGTTGTTGGGAGACCAGCCGACAATGAGCAGTTCTTC
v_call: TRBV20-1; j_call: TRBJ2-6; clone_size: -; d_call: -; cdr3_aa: CSAPGTYSGANVLTF; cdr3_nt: TGCAGTGCCCCCGGGACATACTCTGGGGCCAACGTCCTGACTTTC
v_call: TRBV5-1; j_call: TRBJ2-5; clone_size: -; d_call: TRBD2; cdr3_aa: CASRASLAGGRETQYF; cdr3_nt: TGCGCCAGCAGAGCTTCACTAGCGGGAGGTCGGGAGACCCAGTACTTC
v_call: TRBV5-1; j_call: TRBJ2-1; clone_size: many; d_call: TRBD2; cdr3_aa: CASSDGTSVLEQFF; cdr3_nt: TGCGCCAGCAGCGACGGGACTAGCGTGCTGGAGCAGTTCTTC
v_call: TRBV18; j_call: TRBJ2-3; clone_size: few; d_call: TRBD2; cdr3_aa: CASSPSFGGGTDTQYF; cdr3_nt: TGTGCCAGCTCACCGAGCTTTGGGGGGGGCACAGATACGCAGTATTTT